The 22 T cell receptor beta chains listed next were all sequenced from one sample in a study of CD8 T cells in Susac syndrome. The RNA, roughly 0.5 to 1 ug, was put through reverse transcription using random hexamers. TCRdb re-called the immunoSEQ multiplex PCR reads with MiXCR, one entry per CDR3 protein. The data contain under 200,000 distinct CDR3 sequences, 95% of them singletons. The specimen sequenced was CD8+ T cells from PBMCs. These TCRs come from a human donor with Susac syndrome.

The chain links TRBV4-2 to TRBJ2-5; D is perhaps TRBD2 (6 bases). Trimming removed 1 base at V and 5 bases at J, with 17 bases between. Germline CDR1 and CDR2: LGHNA and YNFKEQ. This CDR3 region has 16 residues. The CDR3 is CASSQGEAGKGETQYF. The CDR3 nucleotides read TGTGCCAGCAGCCAAGGGGAGGCGGGGAAAGGTGAGACCCAGTACTTC.

The V call is TRBV11-2, the J call TRBJ1-3; perhaps TRBD1 as D (6 bases). V lost 1 base, J lost 4 bases, and 14 bases lay in between. The CDR3 runs 16 residues. The germline gives CDR1 SGHAT, CDR2 FQNNGV. The CDR3: CASSLGQVLSGNTIYF. The CDR3 DNA is TGTGCCAGCAGCTTAGGACAGGTTCTTTCCGGAAACACCATATATTTT. Full variable domain (rest looked up from reference TRBV11-2 and TRBJ1-3): EAGVAQSPRYKIIEKRQSVAFWCNPISGHATLYWYQQILGQGPKLLIQFQNNGVVDDSQLPKDRFSAERLKGVDSTLKIQPAKLEDSAVYLCASSLGQVLSGNTIYFGEGSWLTVV.

The genes are TRBV28 and TRBJ1-2; TRBD1 aligns across 7 bases. V gave up 5 bases and J gave up 6 bases; unmatched junction bases: 9. CDR3 length: 14 residues. Germline V lookup: CDR1 MDHEN, CDR2 SYDVKM. The CDR3 DNA reads as TGTGCCAGCAGTGAGACAGGGTATCGTGATGGCTACACCTTC. Its protein is CASSETGYRDGYTF.

The rearrangement links TRBV21-1 to TRBJ2-2. TRBV21-1 is an annotated pseudogene. The CDR3 is made up of 12 amino acids. The CDR3 sequence is CASSKFSGELFF. The CDR3 nucleotides are TGTGCCAGCAGCAAATTTTCCGGGGAGCTGTTTTTT.

This chain connects TRBV4-1 to TRBJ1-1; TRBD1 is a possible D gene (5 bases). Trimming pared 2 bases from V and 4 bases from J, leaving 11 bases between. The germline gives CDR1 MGHRA, CDR2 YSYEKL. The CDR3 consists of 14 residues. CDR3 residues: CASSQNWGGTEAFF. CDR3 in DNA: TGCGCCAGCAGCCAAAATTGGGGGGGCACTGAAGCTTTCTTT.

This chain uses TRBV2 with TRBJ2-1; no clear D. This CDR3 comprises 12 residues. V was shortened by 3 bases and J by 6 bases, with 6 bases between the two germline ends. The germline gives CDR1 SNHLY, CDR2 FYNNEI. CDR3 nucleotide sequence: TGTGCCAGCAGTGAGGGTTCCAATGAGCAGTTCTTC. Protein product: CASSEGSNEQFF.

This chain uses TRBV30 with TRBJ1-1; no reliable D call. There are 13 residues in the CDR3. Germline V CDR1 and CDR2: GTSNPN, SVGIG (reference sequence). V was clipped by 4 bases and J by 4 bases, with 13 bases between them. This CDR3 is CAWTLLVGTEAFF. In nucleotides, the CDR3 is TGTGCCTGGACCCTTCTAGTGGGCACTGAAGCTTTCTTT. Full variable domain (remainder filled in from reference TRBV30 and TRBJ1-1): SQTIHQWPATLVQPVGSPLSLECTVEGTSNPNLYWYRQAAGRGLQLLFYSVGIGQISSEVPQNLSASRPQDRQFILSSKKLLLSDSGFYLCAWTLLVGTEAFFGQGTRLTVV.

The rearrangement links TRBV6-6 to TRBJ1-1, with D unclear. The CDR3 spans 16 residues. The V gene's germline CDR1 is MNHNY and CDR2 SVGAGI (reference sequence). V lost 0 bases, J lost 0 bases, and 11 bases lay in between. The chain's CDR3 is CASSYSLGLMNTEAFF. CDR3 sequence (DNA): TGTGCCAGCAGTTACTCTCTGGGGTTGATGAACACTGAAGCTTTCTTT.

CDR3 amino acids: CSARRLAGGRMFTDTQYF. The CDR3 DNA is TGCAGTGCCAGGAGACTAGCGGGGGGCCGGATGTTCACAGATACGCAGTATTTT. V gene TRBV20-1 combines with J gene TRBJ2-3; 13 positions agree with TRBD2. Germline V gene lookup returns CDR1 DFQATT and CDR2 SNEGSKA (reference sequence). The V segment lost 6 bases and the J segment 2 bases; nucleotides outside the gene matches: 14. The CDR3 loop spans 18 amino acids.

The chain joins TRBV19 to TRBJ1-1, with D maybe TRBD1 (5 bases). Germline V lookup: CDR1 LNHDA, CDR2 SQIVND (reference sequence). The CDR3 runs to 12 residues. Trimming stripped 6 bases from V and 4 bases from J, with 9 bases between. Written as DNA, the CDR3 is TGTGCCAGTAGGCGAGGGGTCACTGAAGCTTTCTTT. It encodes CASRRGVTEAFF.

This chain connects TRBV27 to TRBJ1-4; D unclear. From germline, CDR1 is MNHEY and CDR2 SMNVEV (reference sequence). The CDR3 loop spans 14 amino acids. V gave up 1 base and J gave up 0 bases, with 3 bases separating them. The CDR3 region has the DNA TGTGCCAGCAGTTTATTTTCAACTAATGAAAAACTGTTTTTT. This codes for CASSLFSTNEKLFF.

This chain uses TRBV19 with TRBJ1-6; the D is unclear. Germline CDR1 LNHDA, CDR2 SQIVND (reference sequence). The CDR3 is 14 amino acids. V gave up 3 bases and J gave up 5 bases, with 8 bases separating them. In DNA form, the CDR3 reads TGTGCCAGTAGTATCGGTGAGAATAATTCACCCCTCCACTTT. This encodes CASSIGENNSPLHF.

J is TRBJ2-7 and V is TRBV2, with a tentative D call TRBD1 (5 bases). Germline CDR1 and CDR2: SNHLY and FYNNEI. V lost 0 bases and J lost 5, with 11 bases in between. The CDR3 is 14 amino acids. CDR3 in DNA: TGTGCCAGCAGTGAAGCGGGGCACCTCCACGAGCAGTACTTC. This translates into CASSEAGHLHEQYF.

V and J are TRBV28 and TRBJ2-2; no clear D. V was cut by 2 bases and J by 2 bases, with 9 bases left in between. The CDR3 spans 15 residues. CDR1 and CDR2 from the germline V gene are MDHEN and SYDVKM. The CDR3 bases are TGTGCCAGCAGTTTACGCCTAGACAACACCGGGGAGCTGTTTTTT. Protein sequence: CASSLRLDNTGELFF. Based on the CDR3 plus reference TRBV28 and TRBJ2-2, the full variable domain is DVKVTQSSRYLVKRTGEKVFLECVQDMDHENMFWYRQDPGLGLRLIYFSYDVKMKEKGDIPEGYSVSREKKERFSLILESASTNQTSMYLCASSLRLDNTGELFFGEGSRLTVL.

The chain links TRBV11-2 to TRBJ1-1; perhaps TRBD1 as D (6 bases). CDR1 is SGHAT and CDR2 is FQNNGV in the germline V gene. Trimming stripped 3 bases from V and 1 base from J, with 12 bases between. The CDR3 runs to 15 residues. CDR3 in amino acids: CASSFQTGRNTEAFF. The CDR3 DNA reads TGTGCCAGCAGCTTTCAAACAGGGCGGAACACTGAAGCTTTCTTT.

The chain carries TRBV27 and TRBJ2-7; TRBD2 is a possible D gene (7 bases). CDR3 length: 13 amino acids. CDR1 and CDR2 (germline): MNHEY, SMNVEV (reference sequence). Trimming cost V 4 bases and J 7 bases, with 14 bases left between them. This chain's CDR3 is CASSSGGAREQYF. DNA for the CDR3: TGTGCCAGCAGTTCTGGGGGGGCGCGAGAGCAGTACTTC.

This chain connects TRBV29-1 to TRBJ2-7; 10 nucleotides line up with TRBD2. V lost 0 bases, J lost 4 bases, and 6 bases stayed unmatched. This CDR3 spans 15 amino acids. Germline V gene sequence: CDR1 SQVTM, CDR2 ANQGSEA. The CDR3 sequence: CSVEDPTSGDYEQYF. The CDR3 bases are TGCAGCGTTGAAGATCCTACTAGCGGGGATTACGAGCAGTACTTC.

This chain connects TRBV29-1 to TRBJ1-2, with 7 bases identical to TRBD1. Germline loops: CDR1 SQVTM, CDR2 ANQGSEA. V gave up 7 bases and J gave up 8 bases; unmatched junction bases: 16. The CDR3 has 14 residues. The CDR3 reads CSAYTTDRLGGYTF. CDR3 nucleotide sequence: TGCAGCGCTTACACAACGGACAGGTTGGGCGGCTACACCTTC.

This clonotype was observed a single time. This chain links TRBV27 with TRBJ1-2; D is undetermined. Germline lookup yields CDR1 MNHEY and CDR2 SMNVEV (reference sequence). V shed 7 bases and J shed 0 bases, with 15 bases lying between them. There are 15 residues in the CDR3. CDR3 in DNA: TGTGCCAGCACACCCACCTTTGGCTCTAACTATGGCTACACCTTC. Amino acid sequence: CASTPTFGSNYGYTF.

This chain links TRBV5-1 with TRBJ2-3; D might be TRBD1 (5 bases). The CDR3 contains 15 residues. With 0 bases removed from V and 0 bases from J, the gap between germline ends came to 8 bases. The germline CDR1 and CDR2 sequences are SGHRS and YFSETQ. The CDR3 is CASSLAGASTDTQYF. CDR3 in DNA: TGCGCCAGCAGCTTGGCTGGGGCTAGCACAGATACGCAGTATTTT.

The genes are TRBV7-9 and TRBJ2-5, with 11 bases aligning to TRBD2. V was clipped by 5 bases and J by 2 bases; unmatched bases: 13. CDR3 length: 18 amino acids. Germline V CDR1 and CDR2: SEHNR, FQNEAQ (reference sequence). For the CDR3, the DNA is TGTGCCAGCAGCCCGCAGAAGAGAAGACTAGCGGGGCAAGAGACCCAGTACTTC. Its protein product is CASSPQKRRLAGQETQYF. Filled out from reference TRBV7-9 and TRBJ2-5, the complete variable domain reads DTGVSQNPRHKITKRGQNVTFRCDPISEHNRLYWYRQTLGQGPEFLTYFQNEAQLEKSRLLSDRFSAERPKGSFSTLEIQRTEQGDSAMYLCASSPQKRRLAGQETQYFGPGTRLLVL.

The chain has TRBV11-2 and TRBJ2-7; 9 bases align to TRBD2. J gave up 3 bases and V 5 bases, and 8 bases lay outside the gene matches. The CDR3 has 15 residues. The germline V gene encodes CDR1 SGHAT and CDR2 FQNNGV. This CDR3 reads CASSKTSGPRYEQYF. The CDR3 DNA reads TGTGCCAGCAGCAAAACTAGCGGGCCTCGCTACGAGCAGTACTTC.